Sequencing of this T cell receptor beta chain was carried out in a study of T-cell memory formation after mild COVID-19. Background on the study: In these data, TCR clusters were largely donor specific.

One entry per CDR3 protein, called by TCRdb with MiXCR from the 5' RACE reads. The repertoire holds nearly 350,000 distinct CDR3 sequences, with approximately 13% as singletons. The germline V gene encodes CDR1 LGHNA and CDR2 YSLEER. The CDR3 contains 14 residues. After removal of 3 bases from V and 3 bases from J, the junction contained 2 bases not matched to a gene. This clonotype was counted only a few times. Sequencing was carried out using PBMCs or a T cell subset sorted from them (not recorded which). The chain combines TRBV4-3 with TRBJ2-5; 9 bases align to TRBD1. The origin of this receptor is a man aged 18 to 30 who had mild COVID-19 (a few samples of this study predate the infection). Cell type and time point are not known. CDR3 protein: CASSQRTGEETQYF. Written as DNA, the CDR3 is TGCGCCAGCAGCCAGCGGACAGGGGAAGAGACCCAGTACTTC.